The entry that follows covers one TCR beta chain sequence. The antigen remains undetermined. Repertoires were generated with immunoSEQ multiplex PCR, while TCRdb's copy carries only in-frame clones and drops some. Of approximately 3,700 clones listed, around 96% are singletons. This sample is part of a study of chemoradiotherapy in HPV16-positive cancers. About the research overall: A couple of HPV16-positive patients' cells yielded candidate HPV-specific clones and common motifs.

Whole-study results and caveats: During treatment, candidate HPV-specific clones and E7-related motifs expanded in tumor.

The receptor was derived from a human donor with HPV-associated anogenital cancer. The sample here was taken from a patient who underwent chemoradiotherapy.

In DNA, the CDR3 is TGTGCTAGTGGACTTGAACCGGACAGGGTTGGGGAGACCCAGTACTTC. Translated, it gives CASGLEPDRVGETQYF. The chain employs TRBV12-5 and TRBJ2-5, with 8 bases that match TRBD1. Germline lookup yields CDR1 LGHNT and CDR2 FRNRAP. This CDR3 spans 16 amino acids. The junction had 14 bases not matched to a gene; V was cut back by 6 bases and J by 5 bases.